This T cell receptor (beta chain) was found in a study of a mutant IDH1 vaccine in newly diagnosed glioma. Study-wide background: The initiation of vaccination occurred 4-6 weeks after radiotherapy alone, or with temozolomide cycles.

Comments on this clone: The antigen is undetermined.

Measured with immunoSEQ multiplex PCR; TCRdb has only the in-frame clones, and not every one. The sample includes 40,000 or so clones, roughly 82% seen only once; the top ten take around 20%. Time point in this sample: week 47, end of study. The study gave 300 ug of mutant IDH1 20-mer peptide per vaccine dose, with topical imiquimod. CDR1 GTSNPN and CDR2 SVGIG come from the germline V gene (reference sequence). Trimming pared 4 bases from V and 4 bases from J, leaving 19 bases between. The CDR3 covers 16 residues. The genes are TRBV30 and TRBJ2-2, with a possible D match to TRBD1 (5 bases). The TCR was taken from a man in his late teens or twenties with glioma. Some clones in this sample may be carry-over from other donors' samples. Material: PBMCs, obtained from a glioma patient whose treatment included an IDH1 peptide vaccine. DNA of the CDR3: TGTGCCTGGACGGAAGGGGCCAGGGTGAGCACCGGGGAGCTGTTTTTT. Translation gives CAWTEGARVSTGELFF.